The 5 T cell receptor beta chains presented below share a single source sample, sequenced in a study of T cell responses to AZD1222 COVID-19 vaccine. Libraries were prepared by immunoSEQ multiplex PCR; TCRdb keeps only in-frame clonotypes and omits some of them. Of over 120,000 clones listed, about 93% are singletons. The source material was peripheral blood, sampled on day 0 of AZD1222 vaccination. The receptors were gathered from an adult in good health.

The CDR3 bases are TGTGCCACCAGTAAGGGACAGGGGCCTTACACAGATACGCAGTATTTT. It encodes CATSKGQGPYTDTQYF. The chain combines TRBV24-1 with TRBJ2-3; TRBD1 agrees at 10 bases. The CDR3 spans 16 residues. J lost 2 bases, V lost 6 bases, and 7 bases had no gene match. Germline values: CDR1 KGHDR, CDR2 SFDVKD.

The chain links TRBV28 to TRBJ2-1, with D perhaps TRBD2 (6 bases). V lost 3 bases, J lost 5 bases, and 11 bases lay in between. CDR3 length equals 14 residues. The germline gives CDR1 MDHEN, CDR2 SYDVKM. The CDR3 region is CASSFLLADNEQFF. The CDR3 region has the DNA TGTGCCAGCAGTTTTCTACTAGCAGACAATGAGCAGTTCTTC.

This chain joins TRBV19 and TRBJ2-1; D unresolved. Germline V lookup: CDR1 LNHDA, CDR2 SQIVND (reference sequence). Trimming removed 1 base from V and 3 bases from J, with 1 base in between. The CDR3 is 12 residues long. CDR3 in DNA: TGTGCCAGTAGTATAGGCTACAATGAGCAGTTCTTC. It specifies CASSIGYNEQFF.

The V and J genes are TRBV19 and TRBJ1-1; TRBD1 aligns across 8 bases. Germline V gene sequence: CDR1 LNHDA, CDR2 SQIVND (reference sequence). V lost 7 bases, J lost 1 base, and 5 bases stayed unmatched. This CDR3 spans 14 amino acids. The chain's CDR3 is CASKWTGPNTEAFF. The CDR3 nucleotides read TGTGCCAGTAAGTGGACAGGGCCGAACACTGAAGCTTTCTTT.

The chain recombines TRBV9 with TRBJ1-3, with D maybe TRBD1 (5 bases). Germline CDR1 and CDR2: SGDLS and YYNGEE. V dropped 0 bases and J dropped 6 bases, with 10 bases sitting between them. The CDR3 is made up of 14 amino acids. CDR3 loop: CASSVGLGVNTIYF. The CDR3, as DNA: TGTGCCAGCAGCGTAGGGCTAGGGGTAAACACCATATATTTT.